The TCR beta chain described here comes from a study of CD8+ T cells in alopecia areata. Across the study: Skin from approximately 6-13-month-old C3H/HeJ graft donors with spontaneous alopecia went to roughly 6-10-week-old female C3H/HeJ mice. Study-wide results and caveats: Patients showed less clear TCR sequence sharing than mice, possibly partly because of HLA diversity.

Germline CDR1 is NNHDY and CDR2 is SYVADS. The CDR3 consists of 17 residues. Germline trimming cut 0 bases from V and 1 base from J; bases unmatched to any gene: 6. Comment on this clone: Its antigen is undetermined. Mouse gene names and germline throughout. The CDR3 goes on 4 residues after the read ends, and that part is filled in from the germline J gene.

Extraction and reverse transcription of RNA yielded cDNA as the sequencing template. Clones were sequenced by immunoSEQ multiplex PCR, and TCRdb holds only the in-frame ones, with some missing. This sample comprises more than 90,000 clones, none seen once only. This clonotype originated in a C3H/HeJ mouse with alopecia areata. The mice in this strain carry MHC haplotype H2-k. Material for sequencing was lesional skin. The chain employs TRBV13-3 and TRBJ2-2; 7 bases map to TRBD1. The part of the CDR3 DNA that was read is TGTGCCAGCAGTGATGGCCACAGGGGCGTAAACACCGGG. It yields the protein CASSDGHRGVNTG. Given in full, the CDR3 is CASSDGHRGVNTGQLYF.